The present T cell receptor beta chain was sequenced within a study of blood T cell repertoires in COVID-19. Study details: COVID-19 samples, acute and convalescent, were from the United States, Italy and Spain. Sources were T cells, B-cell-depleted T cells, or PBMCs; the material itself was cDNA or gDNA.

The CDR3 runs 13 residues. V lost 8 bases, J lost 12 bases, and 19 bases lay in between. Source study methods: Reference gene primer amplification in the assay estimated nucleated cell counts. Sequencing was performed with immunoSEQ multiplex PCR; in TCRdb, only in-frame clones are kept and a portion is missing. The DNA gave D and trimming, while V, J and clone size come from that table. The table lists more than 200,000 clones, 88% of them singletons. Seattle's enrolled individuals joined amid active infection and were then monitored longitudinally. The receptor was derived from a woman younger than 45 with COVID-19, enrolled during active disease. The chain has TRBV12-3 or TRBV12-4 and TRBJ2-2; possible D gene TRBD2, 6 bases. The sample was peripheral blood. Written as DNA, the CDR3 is TGTGCCAGCGCCTCGACGGGAGTTGGGAAGCTGTTTTTT. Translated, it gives CASASTGVGKLFF.